The 28 T cell receptor beta chains in this list originate from one sample, sequenced in a study of cytomegalovirus exposure and HLA in healthy donors. Clones were read by immunoSEQ multiplex PCR, and TCRdb kept only the in-frame ones, dropping some. The data hold around 140,000 clones, with approximately 94% observed a single time. Source material: PBMCs. Receptors were obtained from a man aged 18-30 years in good health and CMV-seropositive.

This clone has just one count. This chain joins TRBV30 and TRBJ1-2; no clear D. CDR3 length: 13 amino acids. The V gene lost 2 bases and the J gene lost 3 bases, with 10 bases spanning the gap. CDR1 and CDR2 (germline): GTSNPN, SVGIG (reference sequence). DNA for the CDR3: TGTGCCTGGAGTCGGGGTAGCGACTATGGCTACACCTTC. This translates into CAWSRGSDYGYTF.

The gene calls are TRBV7-7 and TRBJ2-1; the D is unclear. Trimming shortened V by 0 bases and J by 4 bases, and 7 bases separated the two germline ends. Germline CDR1 is SSHAT and CDR2 is FNYEAQ (reference sequence). The CDR3 covers 14 residues. The CDR3 DNA reads TGTGCCAGCAGCTTAGCACACGGGTACAATGAGCAGTTCTTC. This encodes CASSLAHGYNEQFF.

A single count supports this clone. The DNA for the CDR3 is TGTGCCAGCAGCTCCAGCGGGAGAGCAACCGGGGAGCTGTTTTTT. This encodes CASSSSGRATGELFF. This chain links TRBV7-9 with TRBJ2-2; 8 bases are a match to TRBD2. V was clipped by 4 bases and J by 5 bases; unmatched bases: 6. Germline loops: CDR1 SEHNR, CDR2 FQNEAQ (reference sequence). CDR3 length equals 15 residues.

J is TRBJ1-1 and V is TRBV7-2; TRBD1 aligns across 9 bases. Germline V gives CDR1 SGHTA, CDR2 FQGNSA. CDR3 size: 17 residues. V shed 7 bases and J 1 base; nucleotides not matched to a gene: 13. CDR3 sequence reads: CASKPYRGLTGNTEAFF. The CDR3, as DNA: TGTGCCAGCAAACCCTACAGGGGGCTTACTGGGAACACTGAAGCTTTCTTT.

This chain connects TRBV11-2 to TRBJ2-7; unclear D gene. Germline V gene sequence: CDR1 SGHAT, CDR2 FQNNGV. Deletions cut 1 base from V and 0 bases from J, with 13 bases between. This CDR3 is 16 amino acids long. CDR3 loop: CASSLGRQTSSYEQYF. The CDR3 DNA reads as TGTGCCAGCAGCTTAGGTAGACAAACGAGCTCCTACGAGCAGTACTTC.

V and J are TRBV15 and TRBJ2-7; 7 nucleotides align to TRBD1. Germline V gene sequence: CDR1 LNHNV, CDR2 YYDKDF (reference sequence). With 3 bases clipped from V and 0 bases from J, the junction kept 8 bases outside the gene matches. The CDR3 is made up of 16 amino acids. CDR3 sequence reads: CATSRGPGQRSYEQYF. CDR3 sequence (DNA): TGTGCCACCAGCAGGGGCCCGGGACAGCGCTCCTACGAGCAGTACTTC.

The gene calls are TRBV27 and TRBJ2-3, with D possibly matching TRBD1 (6 bases). The CDR3 loop spans 13 amino acids. Looked up from germline, CDR1 is MNHEY and CDR2 is SMNVEV (reference sequence). The V end was cut by 3 bases, the J end by 8 bases, with 12 bases between. CDR3 sequence (DNA): TGTGCCAGCAGTTTTTCCTTAGGGGGTACGCAGTATTTT. Protein sequence: CASSFSLGGTQYF.

The chain uses TRBV19 and TRBJ2-7, with TRBD2 identical over 11 bases. The ends lost 5 bases at V and 3 bases at J; junction bases unmatched: 6. The germline CDR1 and CDR2 sequences are LNHDA and SQIVND (reference sequence). This CDR3 has 15 amino acids. CDR3 sequence: CASSRLAGPFYEQYF. DNA of the CDR3: TGTGCCAGTAGTCGACTAGCGGGGCCCTTCTACGAGCAGTACTTC.

The chain links TRBV7-2 to TRBJ2-3, with 10 nucleotides matching TRBD2. This CDR3 is 17 amino acids long. The J segment lost 4 bases and the V segment lost 5 bases, leaving 12 bases of the junction unmatched. Germline V CDR1 and CDR2: SGHTA, FQGNSA. The CDR3 protein is CASSKGPGAGGPDTQYF. CDR3 nucleotide sequence: TGTGCCAGCAGCAAGGGACCGGGAGCGGGAGGGCCAGATACGCAGTATTTT. Full variable domain (rest looked up from reference TRBV7-2 and TRBJ2-3): GAGVSQSPSNKVTEKGKDVELRCDPISGHTALYWYRQSLGQGLEFLIYFQGNSAPDKSGLPSDRFSAERTGGSVSTLTIQRTQQEDSAVYLCASSKGPGAGGPDTQYFGPGTRLTVL.

The rearrangement links TRBV19 to TRBJ1-2; no reliable D call. The CDR3 totals 14 residues. Trimming removed 3 bases at V and 4 bases at J, with 12 bases between. Germline loops: CDR1 LNHDA, CDR2 SQIVND (reference sequence). The DNA of the CDR3 is TGTGCCAGTAGTATCCCGGGGTCCCCCTATGGCTACACCTTC. This encodes CASSIPGSPYGYTF.

The V call is TRBV4-1, the J call TRBJ2-1, with D possibly TRBD2 on 6 matching bases. The CDR3 loop spans 15 amino acids. V dropped 0 bases and J dropped 3 bases, with 9 bases sitting between them. Germline V gives CDR1 MGHRA, CDR2 YSYEKL. The CDR3 DNA reads as TGCGCCAGCAGCCAAGAAGGCGGGGTCTACAATGAGCAGTTCTTC. Encoded protein: CASSQEGGVYNEQFF.

In this sample, this clone turned up once. This chain joins TRBV11-3 and TRBJ2-7; maybe TRBD1 (5 bases). The CDR3 covers 15 residues. Germline V CDR1 and CDR2: SGHNT, YENEEA. V lost 1 base and J lost 2, with 12 bases in between. The CDR3 DNA sequence: TGTGCCAGCAGCTTAGGTTCCGGACACGCCTACGAGCAGTACTTC. Its protein is CASSLGSGHAYEQYF.

This chain connects TRBV27 to TRBJ2-2; 9 bases fit TRBD1. This CDR3 region has 16 residues. V trimming: 3 bases; J trimming: 6 bases; junction bases outside the gene matches: 8. Per germline, CDR1 MNHEY and CDR2 SMNVEV (reference sequence). The CDR3 nucleotides are TGTGCCAGCAGTTTTGCCGGGGACAGGGCGGCCGGGGAGCTGTTTTTT. Its translation is CASSFAGDRAAGELFF.

The chain is built from TRBV5-1 and TRBJ2-1; 13 nucleotides match TRBD2. Germline V gives CDR1 SGHRS, CDR2 YFSETQ. Trimming cost V 6 bases and J 0 bases; bases outside gene matches: 12. The CDR3 has 19 residues. The CDR3: CASTMGLLAGGSSYNEQFF. DNA of the CDR3: TGCGCCAGCACCATGGGGCTACTAGCGGGAGGGAGCTCCTACAATGAGCAGTTCTTC. The full variable domain, completed using reference TRBV5-1 and TRBJ2-1, is KAGVTQTPRYLIKTRGQQVTLSCSPISGHRSVSWYQQTPGQGLQFLFEYFSETQRNKGNFPGRFSGRQFSNSRSEMNVSTLELGDSALYLCASTMGLLAGGSSYNEQFFGPGTRLTVL.

The chain combines TRBV27 with TRBJ2-7; 8 bases line up with TRBD1. Germline-derived CDR1 and CDR2 are MNHEY and SMNVEV (reference sequence). V lost 7 bases and J lost 1; bases outside the gene matches: 9. There are 15 residues in the CDR3. The CDR3 DNA reads TGTGCCAGCATCATGGACAGGGTGGTATCCTACGAGCAGTACTTC. Residues: CASIMDRVVSYEQYF.

This rearrangement joins TRBV13 to TRBJ2-7; 8 positions match TRBD1. Looked up from germline, CDR1 is PRHDT and CDR2 is FYEKMQ (reference sequence). The trim removed 6 bases at V and 3 bases at J, leaving 4 bases unmatched. CDR3 size: 13 residues. CDR3 protein: CASSSDRDYEQYF. For the CDR3, the DNA is TGTGCCAGCAGTTCGGACAGGGACTACGAGCAGTACTTC.

The gene calls are TRBV6-1 and TRBJ2-7, with TRBD2 as a possible D gene (6 bases). V was trimmed by 10 bases and J by 4 bases, leaving 20 bases between them. There are 14 residues in the CDR3. CDR1 is MNHNS and CDR2 is SASEGT in the germline V gene. In DNA, the CDR3 is TGTGCCACTCAGGTGTTGGGGGGTTGGTACGAGCAGTACTTC. Its protein product is CATQVLGGWYEQYF.

The V and J genes are TRBV5-4 and TRBJ1-2; maybe TRBD1 (5 bases). V lost 4 bases and J lost 0, with 10 bases in between. The CDR3 is 14 amino acids. Germline V gene data show CDR1 as SGHNT and CDR2 as YYREEE (reference sequence). The CDR3 reads CASSRQTPNYGYTF. For the CDR3, the DNA is TGTGCCAGCAGCCGACAGACACCTAACTATGGCTACACCTTC.

In nucleotides, the CDR3 is TGTGCCAGCAGCCAGGGACTAGCGGACTACGAGCAGTACTTC. This gives the protein CASSQGLADYEQYF. V is TRBV13 and J is TRBJ2-7, with 11 bases fitting TRBD2. CDR3 length: 14 amino acids. Germline trimming cut 5 bases from V and 3 bases from J; bases unmatched to any gene: 3. CDR1 and CDR2 (germline): PRHDT, FYEKMQ (reference sequence). The whole variable domain, filled in from reference TRBV13 and TRBJ2-7, reads AAGVIQSPRHLIKEKRETATLKCYPIPRHDTVYWYQQGPGQDPQFLISFYEKMQSDKGSIPDRFSAQQFSDYHSELNMSSLELGDSALYFCASSQGLADYEQYFGPGTRLTVT.

The gene calls are TRBV28 and TRBJ1-5, with TRBD1 as a possible D gene (5 bases). The CDR3 has 16 amino acids. Trimming took 10 bases from V and 3 from J, leaving 22 bases between them. The germline CDR1 and CDR2 sequences are MDHEN and SYDVKM. CDR3 protein: CATSGVQVSFNQPQHF. The CDR3 bases are TGTGCCACTTCCGGCGTACAGGTTTCATTCAATCAGCCCCAGCATTTT.

This clone was detected only once. The chain carries TRBV5-4 and TRBJ2-2, with 7 bases lining up with TRBD2. The CDR3 has 15 amino acids. In germline, CDR1 is SGHNT, CDR2 YYREEE (reference sequence). J lost 6 bases, V lost 3 bases, and 8 bases had no gene match. DNA of the CDR3: TGTGCCAGCAGCTCTCGGGACTATAGAGCCGGGGAGCTGTTTTTT. As protein: CASSSRDYRAGELFF.

This chain uses TRBV10-2 with TRBJ2-5; 7 nucleotides match TRBD2. J lost 4 bases, V lost 4 bases, and 0 bases had no gene match. This CDR3 comprises 12 residues. Germline values: CDR1 WSHSY, CDR2 SAAADI. The DNA for the CDR3 is TGCGCCAGCAGTGCGGGGGGAGAGACCCAGTACTTC. Translating it yields CASSAGGETQYF.

A note on this clone: Other nucleotide sequences from this sample produce the same CDR3. The CDR3 sequence is CSVLLAGAEQFF. The CDR3 DNA is TGCAGCGTTTTACTAGCGGGAGCTGAGCAGTTCTTC. The J gene is TRBJ2-1, the V gene TRBV29-1, with 11 bases that match TRBD2. CDR3 length equals 12 residues. CDR1 and CDR2 from the germline V gene are SQVTM and ANQGSEA. J lost 9 bases, V lost 5 bases, and 3 bases had no gene match.

The chain combines TRBV5-4 with TRBJ2-1, with 9 bases identical to TRBD1. With 4 bases clipped from V and 2 bases from J, the junction kept 4 bases outside the gene matches. Germline values: CDR1 SGHNT, CDR2 YYREEE (reference sequence). The CDR3 covers 15 residues. CDR3 nucleotides: TGTGCCAGCAGCACCGGGACAGGGCCCTACAATGAGCAGTTCTTC. It yields the protein CASSTGTGPYNEQFF.

V usage is TRBV2 and J usage is TRBJ2-5; D may be TRBD2 (5 bases). CDR1 SNHLY and CDR2 FYNNEI come from the germline V gene. V lost 6 bases and J 5 bases, leaving 13 bases between the germline ends. The CDR3 is 13 residues long. The CDR3 DNA reads TGTGCCAGCAGGCCCAACCCGGGGGAGACCCAGTACTTC. Protein sequence: CASRPNPGETQYF.

Concerning this clone itself: Relative to the germline gene, one junction end is altered; a read error may explain this. The rearrangement uses TRBV20-1 and TRBJ2-1; D is ambiguous. The length of the CDR3 is 10 residues. Germline values: CDR1 DFQATT, CDR2 SNEGSKA (reference sequence). As DNA, the CDR3 is TGCAGCGCTACTTCCAATGAGCAGTTCTTC. The encoded protein is CSATSNEQFF.

The rearrangement uses TRBV7-2 and TRBJ2-5, with 10 positions matching TRBD2. The CDR3 spans 15 residues. Germline values: CDR1 SGHTA, CDR2 FQGNSA. Trimming removed 5 bases from V and 4 bases from J; junction bases left unmatched: 7. The CDR3 loop is CASSKSGRAGETQYF. The CDR3 DNA reads as TGTGCCAGCAGCAAAAGCGGGAGGGCCGGAGAGACCCAGTACTTC. Full variable domain (rest looked up from reference TRBV7-2 and TRBJ2-5): GAGVSQSPSNKVTEKGKDVELRCDPISGHTALYWYRQSLGQGLEFLIYFQGNSAPDKSGLPSDRFSAERTGGSVSTLTIQRTQQEDSAVYLCASSKSGRAGETQYFGPGTRLLVL.

The CDR3 nucleotides are TGTGCCAGCAGCACAAGACAGGGAAACACCATATATTTT. As protein: CASSTRQGNTIYF. The chain joins TRBV27 to TRBJ1-3; maybe TRBD1 (5 bases). Germline-derived CDR1 and CDR2 are MNHEY and SMNVEV (reference sequence). Trimming cost V 6 bases and J 4 bases, with 10 bases left between them. The length of the CDR3 is 13 residues.